Below, 28 T cell receptor beta chains from the same sample are listed, as sequenced in a study of blood T cell repertoires in COVID-19. Libraries were prepared by immunoSEQ multiplex PCR; TCRdb keeps only in-frame clonotypes and omits some of them. The sample carries tens of thousands of clones, 88% recorded once. Sample: peripheral blood. The receptors were gathered from a man in his fifties with active COVID-19.

There are a few counts of this clone. The CDR3 DNA is TGTGCCAGCAGTTACAACGAAGCAACTGGCTACACCTTC. It is translated as CASSYNEATGYTF. The chain combines TRBV6-2 or TRBV6-3 with TRBJ1-2, with D hard to call. CDR1 and CDR2 from the germline V gene are MNHEY and SVGEGT. V shed 2 bases and J shed 7 bases, with 11 bases lying between them. This CDR3 comprises 13 residues.

As regards this clone: Other DNA sequences in the sample encode the same CDR3. The genes are TRBV29-1 and TRBJ1-2, with D possibly being TRBD1 (5 bases). V lost 4 bases, J lost 1 base, and 7 bases lay in between. This CDR3 is built from 12 residues. From germline, CDR1 is SQVTM and CDR2 ANQGSEA. This CDR3 is CSVGGGNYGYTF. The CDR3 DNA is TGCAGCGTTGGCGGGGGTAACTATGGCTACACCTTC.

The chain carries TRBV7-2 and TRBJ2-7; TRBD2 agrees at 9 bases. Germline lookup yields CDR1 SGHTA and CDR2 FQGNSA. The CDR3 is made up of 14 amino acids. V was pared by 5 bases and J by 7 bases, with 9 bases of the junction left unmatched. Written as DNA, the CDR3 is TGTGCCAGCAGCGGAGGGGTGCTAGCGGGAGAGCAGTACTTC. Amino acids: CASSGGVLAGEQYF.

The genes are TRBV27 and TRBJ2-6, with 8 nucleotides matching TRBD1. The length of the CDR3 is 18 residues. Germline trimming cut 8 bases from V and 0 bases from J; bases unmatched to any gene: 12. CDR1 MNHEY and CDR2 SMNVEV come from the germline V gene (reference sequence). In DNA, the CDR3 is TGTGCCAGCGGACCCAGGGGACAGGCCCTCTCTGGGGCCAACGTCCTGACTTTC. Its translation is CASGPRGQALSGANVLTF.

This chain joins TRBV19 and TRBJ1-5; D is ambiguous. V lost 0 bases and J 7 bases, leaving 4 bases between the germline ends. The CDR3 is 12 residues long. Germline V gene data show CDR1 as LNHDA and CDR2 as SQIVND (reference sequence). CDR3 sequence reads: CASSIERQPQHF. The CDR3 coding sequence is TGTGCCAGTAGTATAGAGAGGCAGCCCCAGCATTTT. Using reference TRBV19 and TRBJ1-5 for the parts outside the CDR3, the full variable domain is DGGITQSPKYLFRKEGQNVTLSCEQNLNHDAMYWYRQDPGQGLRLIYYSQIVNDFQKGDIAEGYSVSREKKESFPLTVTSAQKNPTAFYLCASSIERQPQHFGDGTRLSIL.

The chain couples TRBV30 to TRBJ1-2, with a possible D match to TRBD1 (5 bases). Germline lookup yields CDR1 GTSNPN and CDR2 SVGIG (reference sequence). The length of the CDR3 is 13 residues. V was clipped by 3 bases and J by 6 bases, with 14 bases between them. The chain's CDR3 is CAWSLQEAHGYTF. CDR3 nucleotides: TGTGCCTGGAGCCTACAGGAAGCGCATGGCTACACCTTC.

This chain joins TRBV12-3 or TRBV12-4 and TRBJ2-3; D call uncertain. The germline V and J ends were trimmed by 5 bases and 9 bases, with 15 bases remaining between them. This CDR3 is 13 amino acids long. The CDR3 is CASSPKMAATQYF. CDR3 DNA: TGTGCCAGCAGTCCGAAAATGGCGGCCACGCAGTATTTT.

V and J are TRBV11-2 and TRBJ2-6; TRBD1 agrees at 10 bases. Trimming took 4 bases from V and 0 from J; bases not matched to a gene: 6. This CDR3 spans 18 amino acids. Germline V lookup: CDR1 SGHAT, CDR2 FQNNGV. The CDR3 protein is CASSSPRDRGSGANVLTF. In DNA, the CDR3 is TGTGCCAGCAGCTCCCCTCGGGACAGGGGCTCTGGGGCCAACGTCCTGACTTTC.

The chain couples TRBV10-3 to TRBJ1-5; D uncertain. The V gene lost 6 bases and the J gene lost 5 bases, with 8 bases spanning the gap. This CDR3 has 12 amino acids. The V gene's germline CDR1 is ENHRY and CDR2 SYGVKD. CDR3 DNA: TGTGCCATCAGCCCCCAGGATCAGCCCCAGCATTTT. Translating it yields CAISPQDQPQHF.

The chain combines TRBV7-2 with TRBJ2-1; tentative D call: TRBD2 (5 bases). Germline CDR1 reads SGHTA; CDR2 reads FQGNSA. The length of the CDR3 is 12 residues. V was pared by 7 bases and J by 9 bases, with 13 bases between. The CDR3 spells CASTFRGSEQFF. CDR3 DNA sequence: TGTGCCAGCACCTTTCGGGGTAGTGAGCAGTTCTTC.

The rearrangement joins TRBV7-2 to TRBJ2-7; 11 bases map to TRBD2. The J segment lost 6 bases and the V segment lost 5 bases, leaving 12 bases of the junction unmatched. Per germline, CDR1 SGHTA and CDR2 FQGNSA. There are 16 residues in the CDR3. CDR3 sequence: CASSPPRGLAGGEQYF. As DNA, the CDR3 is TGTGCCAGCAGCCCCCCTAGGGGTCTAGCGGGGGGCGAGCAGTACTTC.

The chain employs TRBV6-4 and TRBJ1-1; TRBD1 matches at 7 bases. Germline loops: CDR1 MRHNA, CDR2 SNTAGT. This CDR3 has 13 residues. V dropped 5 bases and J dropped 1; count of bases not matched to a gene: 1. CDR3 nucleotides: TGTGCCAGCAGTAGACAGGGGAACACTGAAGCTTTCTTT. The encoded protein is CASSRQGNTEAFF.

This rearrangement joins TRBV9 to TRBJ1-4; TRBD1 might be the D (6 bases). Trimming left V 0 bases short and J 0 bases short, with 18 bases between. The CDR3 contains 19 residues. Germline CDR1 is SGDLS and CDR2 is YYNGEE. CDR3 in amino acids: CASSVGPGPGDTTNEKLFF. DNA of the CDR3: TGTGCCAGCAGCGTAGGCCCTGGGCCAGGGGACACAACTAATGAAAAACTGTTTTTT.

The chain uses TRBV19 and TRBJ2-5; TRBD1 matches 7 bases. Unmatched junction bases numbered 2, after V lost 6 bases and J lost 4 bases. This CDR3 spans 12 amino acids. From germline, CDR1 is LNHDA and CDR2 SQIVND (reference sequence). The DNA for the CDR3 is TGTGCCAGTAGCGACAGGGCAGAGACCCAGTACTTC. This codes for CASSDRAETQYF. The full variable domain, rest sourced from reference TRBV19 and TRBJ2-5, is DGGITQSPKYLFRKEGQNVTLSCEQNLNHDAMYWYRQDPGQGLRLIYYSQIVNDFQKGDIAEGYSVSREKKESFPLTVTSAQKNPTAFYLCASSDRAETQYFGPGTRLLVL.

The chain couples TRBV5-1 to TRBJ2-2, with 8 bases identical to TRBD1. The germline CDR1 and CDR2 sequences are SGHRS and YFSETQ. J was trimmed by 8 bases and V by 4 bases; bases with no gene match: 7. This CDR3 is 14 amino acids long. In DNA form, the CDR3 reads TGCGCCAGCAGCATTGACAGGGGAAGAGGGGAGCTGTTTTTT. It encodes CASSIDRGRGELFF.

V and J are TRBV2 and TRBJ1-4, with 8 nucleotides matching TRBD1. Germline lookup yields CDR1 SNHLY and CDR2 FYNNEI. V was clipped by 6 bases and J by 5 bases; unmatched bases: 5. The CDR3 is 14 amino acids. As DNA, the CDR3 is TGTGCCAGCAGGGACAGGGCGGTAAATGAAAAACTGTTTTTT. It translates to CASRDRAVNEKLFF. Together with reference TRBV2 and TRBJ1-4, the CDR3 gives the full variable domain: EPEVTQTPSHQVTQMGQEVILRCVPISNHLYFYWYRQILGQKVEFLVSFYNNEISEKSEIFDDQFSVERPDGSNFTLKIRSTKLEDSAMYFCASRDRAVNEKLFFGSGTQLSVL.

The chain employs TRBV27 and TRBJ2-7; 7 bases align to TRBD1. Trimming at V came to 5 bases and at J to 5 bases, leaving 12 bases not matched to a gene. The V gene's germline CDR1 is MNHEY and CDR2 SMNVEV (reference sequence). This CDR3 comprises 15 residues. The CDR3 reads CASSPPAGGLHEQYF. The CDR3 bases are TGTGCCAGCAGTCCCCCGGCAGGGGGTCTCCACGAGCAGTACTTC.

V usage is TRBV28 and J usage is TRBJ1-2; D perhaps matches TRBD1 (6 bases). The CDR3 runs to 15 residues. Germline-derived CDR1 and CDR2 are MDHEN and SYDVKM. V dropped 8 bases and J dropped 2 bases, with 18 bases sitting between them. CDR3 DNA: TGTGCCAGCGTCGAGTCGAACAGGGCCAACTATGGCTACACCTTC. Translating it yields CASVESNRANYGYTF.

This chain connects TRBV19 to TRBJ2-3; 7 bases fit TRBD2. Germline V gene data show CDR1 as LNHDA and CDR2 as SQIVND (reference sequence). The CDR3 covers 14 residues. Trimming took 3 bases from V and 6 from J; bases not matched to a gene: 6. CDR3 DNA: TGTGCCAGTAGTATCTCCGGGGGAGGGGATACGCAGTATTTT. This encodes CASSISGGGDTQYF.

The chain carries TRBV5-4 and TRBJ2-1, with 8 bases aligning to TRBD1. The germline V gene has CDR1 SGHNT and CDR2 YYREEE (reference sequence). The CDR3 is made up of 15 amino acids. J gave up 3 bases and V 2 bases, and 4 bases lay outside the gene matches. CDR3 DNA sequence: TGTGCCAGCAGCTTACAGGGGGTTGGCTACAATGAGCAGTTCTTC. It encodes CASSLQGVGYNEQFF.

This CDR3 is CSVGNRGLEQYF. CDR3 nucleotides: TGCAGCGTTGGAAACAGGGGGCTCGAGCAGTACTTC. The chain recombines TRBV29-1 with TRBJ2-7, with 9 bases identical to TRBD1. CDR3 length equals 12 residues. V trimming: 4 bases; J trimming: 6 bases; junction bases outside the gene matches: 4. Looked up from germline, CDR1 is SQVTM and CDR2 is ANQGSEA.

The rearrangement joins TRBV30 to TRBJ1-1; a weak D match, TRBD1 (6 bases). The V end lost 4 bases, the J end lost 2 bases, and 17 bases lay between the germline ends. CDR1 is GTSNPN and CDR2 is SVGIG in the germline V gene (reference sequence). CDR3 length: 15 amino acids. The CDR3 DNA is TGTGCCTGGACTCAAGACAGGTTAGGAAACACTGAAGCTTTCTTT. This gives the protein CAWTQDRLGNTEAFF.

The rearrangement joins TRBV6-2 or TRBV6-3 to TRBJ2-7; possible D gene TRBD1, 6 bases. Germline lookup yields CDR1 MNHEY and CDR2 SVGEGT. The CDR3 runs 15 residues. Trimming shortened V by 0 bases and J by 2 bases, and 11 bases separated the two germline ends. This CDR3 is CASSYSEDRPYEQYF. CDR3 sequence (DNA): TGTGCCAGCAGTTACTCGGAGGACAGACCCTACGAGCAGTACTTC.

The chain links TRBV10-1 to TRBJ2-2, with TRBD2 matching over 10 bases. CDR3 size: 16 residues. V shed 4 bases, J shed 5 bases, and the junction held 7 bases outside the gene matches. Germline CDR1 and CDR2: WNHNN and SYGVQD (reference sequence). In DNA, the CDR3 is TGCGCCAGCAGTGGCCCTAGCGGGGGATTAACCGGGGAGCTGTTTTTT. Translating it yields CASSGPSGGLTGELFF.

This sequence joins TRBV28 and TRBJ2-7, with D perhaps TRBD1 (6 bases). CDR3 size: 15 residues. V shed 6 bases and J shed 0 bases, with 15 bases lying between them. Germline lookup yields CDR1 MDHEN and CDR2 SYDVKM. CDR3 sequence (DNA): TGTGCCAGCAGCGTCACCGGGACACACTCCTACGAGCAGTACTTC. It encodes CASSVTGTHSYEQYF. The full variable domain, its missing parts supplied by reference TRBV28 and TRBJ2-7, is DVKVTQSSRYLVKRTGEKVFLECVQDMDHENMFWYRQDPGLGLRLIYFSYDVKMKEKGDIPEGYSVSREKKERFSLILESASTNQTSMYLCASSVTGTHSYEQYFGPGTRLTVT.

The V and J genes are TRBV24-1 and TRBJ2-1, with D perhaps matching TRBD2 (6 bases). This CDR3 comprises 15 residues. V lost 4 bases to trimming and J lost 10 bases, with 19 bases between them. Germline CDR1 and CDR2: KGHDR and SFDVKD. The CDR3 spells CATSDPRDSREEQFF. The CDR3 nucleotides read TGTGCCACCAGTGACCCCCGGGACTCCCGAGAAGAGCAGTTCTTC.

The rearrangement uses TRBV2 and TRBJ2-1; 11 bases fit TRBD1. This CDR3 has 16 residues. Germline values: CDR1 SNHLY, CDR2 FYNNEI. The V segment lost 7 bases and the J segment 7 bases; nucleotides outside the gene matches: 12. DNA of the CDR3: TGTGCCAGCACCTTAGACGGGACAGGGGGTCGGAATGAGCAGTTCTTC. Translated: CASTLDGTGGRNEQFF.

The V gene is TRBV19, the J gene TRBJ2-2; D is undetermined. The CDR3 extends over 11 amino acids. The V gene's germline CDR1 is LNHDA and CDR2 SQIVND (reference sequence). Trimming took off 6 bases at V and 13 bases at J, with 12 bases between the two ends. For the CDR3, the DNA is TGTGCCAGTAGGGCCAGGCCCTTGCTGTTTTTT. It codes for CASRARPLLFF.